These 16 T cell receptor beta chains originate from one sample sequenced in a study of blood T cells in healthy people across ages. Through a sample-barcoded 5' primer and a J-beta primer mix, a second PCR was run for roughly 6 to 12 cycles. TCRdb independently ran MiXCR on the 5' RACE reads; one entry per CDR3 protein. The repertoire holds around 1.5 million distinct CDR3 sequences, with 42% as singletons. The sequencing sample was made of blood. The receptor source for this set is a young woman in good health.

This clonotype was found many times. This rearrangement joins TRBV29-1 to TRBJ2-3, with D tentatively TRBD2 (5 bases). The CDR3 runs 16 residues. Trimming left V 1 base short and J 6 bases short, with 20 bases between. Germline values: CDR1 SQVTM, CDR2 ANQGSEA. The CDR3 coding sequence is TGCAGCGTTGAAGGTGCACAAGAAGGGAGAACGGATACGCAGTATTTT. It yields the protein CSVEGAQEGRTDTQYF.

The V gene is TRBV20-1, the J gene TRBJ1-1; possible D gene TRBD1, 5 bases. This CDR3 has 14 residues. Per the germline V gene, CDR1 is DFQATT and CDR2 is SNEGSKA (reference sequence). With 2 bases removed from V and 4 bases from J, the gap between germline ends came to 14 bases. In DNA, the CDR3 is TGCAGTGCTAGATCGCGAGGGGAGGGCACTGAAGCTTTCTTT. As protein: CSARSRGEGTEAFF.

The rearrangement joins TRBV6-6 to TRBJ2-7; D uncertain. This CDR3 has 13 amino acids. V was trimmed by 9 bases and J by 3 bases, leaving 15 bases between them. Looked up from germline, CDR1 is MNHNY and CDR2 is SVGAGI (reference sequence). CDR3 nucleotide sequence: TGTGCCAGTCCAGACTTAACTGACTACGAGCAGTACTTC. Its translation: CASPDLTDYEQYF.

The chain joins TRBV6-6 to TRBJ2-5, with TRBD1 as a possible D gene (6 bases). The germline CDR1 and CDR2 sequences are MNHNY and SVGAGI (reference sequence). V lost 4 bases and J lost 2, with 11 bases in between. This CDR3 region has 14 residues. CDR3 protein: CASSFPGEQETQYF. Written as DNA, the CDR3 is TGTGCCAGCAGTTTCCCAGGGGAGCAAGAGACCCAGTACTTC.

This clonotype turned up a few times. This sequence joins TRBV24-1 and TRBJ2-1, with 10 bases fitting TRBD2. The germline V gene has CDR1 KGHDR and CDR2 SFDVKD. V gave up 7 bases and J gave up 4 bases; unmatched junction bases: 6. The CDR3 totals 15 residues. The CDR3 coding sequence is TGTGCCACCAGCCGTGGGACTAGCGTTTACAATGAGCAGTTCTTC. This codes for CATSRGTSVYNEQFF.

This clonotype was seen a handful of times. CDR3: CASSQDFRGSSYNEQFF. In DNA, the CDR3 is TGTGCCAGCAGCCAAGATTTTAGAGGGAGCTCCTACAATGAGCAGTTCTTC. The chain combines TRBV14 with TRBJ2-1; tentative D call: TRBD2 (5 bases). Germline values: CDR1 SGHDN, CDR2 FVKESK. Trimming removed 0 bases at V and 0 bases at J, with 12 bases between. The CDR3 extends over 17 amino acids.

This chain joins TRBV28 and TRBJ1-6; D is undetermined. V dropped 6 bases and J dropped 3 bases, with 18 bases sitting between them. The CDR3 sequence is 17 residues long. Germline CDR1 is MDHEN and CDR2 is SYDVKM. CDR3 loop: CASSPGGVSFYNSPLHF. The DNA of the CDR3 is TGTGCCAGCAGCCCCGGCGGTGTCTCCTTCTATAATTCACCCCTCCACTTT.

The chain carries TRBV20-1 and TRBJ2-7, with D possibly TRBD2 on 7 matching bases. CDR3 length: 15 residues. Deletions cut 6 bases from V and 5 bases from J, with 23 bases between. Per the germline V gene, CDR1 is DFQATT and CDR2 is SNEGSKA (reference sequence). The CDR3 sequence: CSATSQGRGIDEQYF. CDR3 DNA sequence: TGCAGTGCAACTAGTCAGGGGCGGGGGATCGACGAGCAGTACTTC.

This clonotype showed up many times. CDR3 bases: TGTGCCAGCACCGACTCTGGGGCCAACGTCCTGACTTTC. Protein: CASTDSGANVLTF. The chain is built from TRBV27 and TRBJ2-6; no reliable D call. Trimming pared 7 bases from V and 0 bases from J, leaving 4 bases between. This CDR3 is 13 amino acids long. Germline assignment: CDR1 MNHEY and CDR2 SMNVEV (reference sequence).

The chain employs TRBV29-1 and TRBJ2-7, with 8 nucleotides matching TRBD1. Unmatched junction bases numbered 5, after V lost 2 bases and J lost 2 bases. Germline-derived CDR1 and CDR2 are SQVTM and ANQGSEA. This CDR3 region has 14 residues. The CDR3 bases are TGCAGCGTTGAACGACAGGGGCGACCCTACGAGCAGTACTTC. Protein sequence: CSVERQGRPYEQYF.

The V gene is TRBV20-1, the J gene TRBJ2-1, with D uncertain. Germline V gene sequence: CDR1 DFQATT, CDR2 SNEGSKA (reference sequence). V lost 4 bases and J lost 4, with 14 bases in between. CDR3 length: 14 amino acids. In DNA form, the CDR3 reads TGCAGTGCTACCCTCTTGGGCGGATACAATGAGCAGTTCTTC. Encoded protein: CSATLLGGYNEQFF.

The V and J genes are TRBV5-1 and TRBJ2-5; TRBD2 might be the D (6 bases). With 4 bases removed from V and 3 bases from J, the gap between germline ends came to 13 bases. The CDR3 covers 14 residues. CDR1 is SGHRS, CDR2 YFSETQ, per germline. The CDR3 DNA reads TGCGCCAGCAGCACCGGGACTGGAAAAGAGACCCAGTACTTC. It codes for CASSTGTGKETQYF.

The V gene is TRBV4-3, the J gene TRBJ2-3; maybe TRBD2 (7 bases). This CDR3 has 20 amino acids. CDR1 is LGHNA and CDR2 is YSLEER in the germline V gene. V was trimmed by 4 bases and J by 4 bases, leaving 30 bases between them. CDR3 bases: TGCGCCAGCAGCCCCCTCGGGGCGGGCCGGGGGGCCGTCTTGCCAGATACGCAGTATTTT. This encodes CASSPLGAGRGAVLPDTQYF.

The chain carries TRBV11-2 and TRBJ2-1; the D gene is possibly TRBD2 (5 bases). Matching the DNA end better, TRBJ2-7 makes the J call doubtful. The germline V gene encodes CDR1 SGHAT and CDR2 FQNNGV. This CDR3 has 13 residues. This CDR3 is CAIGKGIYNEQYF. CDR3 nucleotides: TGTGCCATCGGGAAAGGTATCTACAATGAGCAGTACTTC.

V gene TRBV6-1 combines with J gene TRBJ1-2; D may be TRBD1 (5 bases). In germline, CDR1 is MNHNS, CDR2 SASEGT. The CDR3 is 14 residues long. V was shortened by 3 bases and J by 2 bases, with 10 bases between the two germline ends. DNA of the CDR3: TGTGCCAGCAGTGAGATAACAGGAAACTATGGCTACACCTTC. This codes for CASSEITGNYGYTF.

This clonotype showed up just a few times. The rearrangement uses TRBV7-9 and TRBJ1-1; TRBD1 matches 8 bases. The CDR3 has 14 residues. V lost 11 bases, J lost 4 bases, and 12 bases stayed unmatched. Germline-derived CDR1 and CDR2 are SEHNR and FQNEAQ (reference sequence). CDR3: CASSRTGYPTEAFF. For the CDR3, the DNA is TGTGCCTCATCTAGGACAGGGTACCCCACTGAAGCTTTCTTT.